Below are 27 T cell receptor beta chains sequenced from a single sample in a study of blood T cell repertoires in COVID-19. Clones were read by immunoSEQ multiplex PCR, and TCRdb kept only the in-frame ones, dropping some. Altogether a few hundred thousand clones are present, about nine tenths being singletons, with the ten largest covering about 2.5%. The source material was peripheral blood. The source is a man younger than 30 with active or convalescent COVID-19.

This chain uses TRBV6-5 with TRBJ2-1; tentatively, D is TRBD2 (5 bases). The V gene lost 0 bases and the J gene lost 8 bases, with 11 bases spanning the gap. Germline CDR1 MNHEY, CDR2 SVGAGI. The CDR3 totals 14 residues. The CDR3 DNA reads as TGTGCCAGCAGTTACTCGAACTTCGGGGATGAGCAGTTCTTC. Translating it yields CASSYSNFGDEQFF.

The chain has TRBV1 and TRBJ1-1; the table names TRBD1, a call not compared with the DNA. TRBV1 is a listed pseudogene. The CDR3 length is 13 residues. The CDR3 spells CTSSRGLINEAFF. CDR3 in DNA: TGCACCAGCAGCAGGGGGCTCATAAATGAAGCTTTCTTT.

This clone was observed a handful of times. The gene calls are TRBV14 and TRBJ2-3; no firm D call. V gave up 4 bases and J gave up 0 bases, with 8 bases separating them. CDR1 and CDR2 (germline): SGHDN, FVKESK. This CDR3 has 14 residues. CDR3 amino acids: CASSPLTSTDTQYF. DNA of the CDR3: TGTGCCAGCAGCCCACTAACTAGCACAGATACGCAGTATTTT.

The rearrangement uses TRBV5-4 and TRBJ1-4; D unresolved. The CDR3 loop spans 15 amino acids. Germline V gives CDR1 SGHNT, CDR2 YYREEE (reference sequence). Trimming stripped 0 bases from V and 5 bases from J, with 11 bases between. CDR3 loop: CASSLDSGSNEKLFF. In nucleotides, the CDR3 is TGTGCCAGCAGCTTGGATTCGGGGTCCAATGAAAAACTGTTTTTT.

This sequence joins TRBV6-5 and TRBJ1-6; the D gene is possibly TRBD1 (5 bases). Between the trimmed V and J ends, which lost 7 bases and 5 bases, there was a span of 15 bases. The CDR3 consists of 15 residues. Germline CDR1 and CDR2: MNHEY and SVGAGI. CDR3 amino acids: CASKTGPLHNSPLHF. The CDR3 DNA reads as TGTGCCAGCAAAACAGGCCCTTTGCATAATTCACCCCTCCACTTT.

The chain recombines TRBV18 with TRBJ1-5, with 9 nucleotides matching TRBD1. Germline loops: CDR1 KGHSH, CDR2 LQKENI. V was clipped by 0 bases and J by 9 bases; unmatched bases: 3. This CDR3 is 14 amino acids long. The CDR3 region is CASSPPQGARPQHF. The DNA for the CDR3 is TGTGCCAGCTCACCACCACAGGGGGCTAGGCCCCAGCATTTT.

The V gene is TRBV28, the J gene TRBJ1-1; 8 bases are a match to TRBD1. The CDR3 loop spans 16 amino acids. After removal of 3 bases from V and 4 bases from J, the junction contained 10 bases not matched to a gene. The germline V gene has CDR1 MDHEN and CDR2 SYDVKM. CDR3 amino acids: CASSFRGQAIGTEAFF. The CDR3 DNA follows: TGTGCCAGCAGTTTCAGGGGGCAAGCGATTGGCACTGAAGCTTTCTTT.

The chain links TRBV7-6 to TRBJ2-3; D call uncertain. The CDR3 loop spans 18 amino acids. V gave up 2 bases and J gave up 1 base, with 19 bases separating them. Germline CDR1 and CDR2: SGHVS and FNYEAQ. Written as DNA, the CDR3 is TGTGCCAGCAGCTTATCTGTGGGCGATTATTCACGCACAGATACGCAGTATTTT. Amino acids: CASSLSVGDYSRTDTQYF.

The V call is TRBV13, the J call TRBJ1-4; a possible D gene is TRBD1 (5 bases). Trimming took 5 bases from V and 2 from J, leaving 12 bases between them. Germline V CDR1 and CDR2: PRHDT, FYEKMQ (reference sequence). The CDR3 contains 15 residues. Written as DNA, the CDR3 is TGTGCCAGCAGCCGCAGGGTCTTCACTAATGAAAAACTGTTTTTT. Amino acids: CASSRRVFTNEKLFF.

The CDR3 is CASRPHRGQTYEQYF. CDR3 bases: TGTGCCAGCAGACCCCACAGGGGCCAAACCTACGAGCAGTACTTC. The chain couples TRBV7-8 to TRBJ2-7; TRBD1 matches at 7 bases. V was clipped by 6 bases and J by 2 bases; unmatched bases: 10. Germline V CDR1 and CDR2: SGHVS, FQNEAQ. The CDR3 loop spans 15 amino acids.

The chain recombines TRBV5-5 with TRBJ2-1; possible D gene TRBD2, 5 bases. Germline CDR1 SGHKS, CDR2 YYEKEE (reference sequence). Between the trimmed V and J ends, which lost 0 bases and 3 bases, there was a span of 10 bases. This CDR3 is 15 amino acids long. The CDR3 DNA reads as TGTGCCAGCAGCTTGGGCGGGTCGGGCTACAATGAGCAGTTCTTC. Translated, it gives CASSLGGSGYNEQFF.

This clone came up once. This chain joins TRBV10-3 and TRBJ2-7, with a weak D call TRBD1 (5 bases). The CDR3 spans 12 residues. V was trimmed by 4 bases and J by 3 bases, leaving 7 bases between them. Germline CDR1 is ENHRY and CDR2 is SYGVKD. Written as DNA, the CDR3 is TGTGCCATCAGTGGACAGAGCTACGAGCAGTACTTC. It is translated as CAISGQSYEQYF.

This chain joins TRBV5-6 and TRBJ2-1; 9 bases match TRBD1. This CDR3 region has 17 residues. CDR1 and CDR2 from the germline V gene are SGHDT and YYEEEE. V shed 5 bases, J shed 4 bases, and the junction held 13 bases outside the gene matches. This chain's CDR3 is CASRHLRLTGGYNEQFF. CDR3 bases: TGTGCCAGCAGGCACCTTAGGCTGACAGGGGGATACAATGAGCAGTTCTTC.

In DNA form, the CDR3 reads TGTGCCAGCTCACCGCTAGGGGACAGTCTCTCCTACAATGAGCAGTTCTTC. Protein: CASSPLGDSLSYNEQFF. This sequence joins TRBV18 and TRBJ2-1, with 7 bases fitting TRBD1. Germline CDR1 is KGHSH and CDR2 is LQKENI. Trimming cost V 3 bases and J 0 bases; bases outside gene matches: 8. CDR3 length equals 17 residues.

The genes are TRBV11-2 and TRBJ1-5; 7 bases fit TRBD1. Germline CDR1 and CDR2: SGHAT and FQNNGV. CDR3 size: 14 residues. The junction had 7 bases not matched to a gene; V was cut back by 5 bases and J by 6 bases. CDR3 nucleotides: TGTGCCAGCAGCGCGACAGGGATGGGTCAGCCCCAGCATTTT. It translates to CASSATGMGQPQHF.

The chain links TRBV20-1 to TRBJ1-6, with unresolved D. Per germline, CDR1 DFQATT and CDR2 SNEGSKA (reference sequence). There are 11 residues in the CDR3. The V and J ends lost 2 bases and 14 bases respectively, with 10 bases between them. In nucleotides, the CDR3 is TGCAGTGCTAGATCCGCCGGGGCCCTCCACTTT. It yields the protein CSARSAGALHF.

V usage is TRBV7-9 and J usage is TRBJ2-1; D not resolved. V was clipped by 5 bases and J by 8 bases, with 10 bases between them. Germline V gives CDR1 SEHNR, CDR2 FQNEAQ (reference sequence). The CDR3 totals 12 residues. The CDR3 loop is CASSPFTDEQFF. The CDR3 coding sequence is TGTGCCAGCAGCCCGTTCACGGATGAGCAGTTCTTC.

This chain uses TRBV18 with TRBJ1-2; tentatively, D is TRBD1 (6 bases). The CDR3 has 17 amino acids. Germline V gene data show CDR1 as KGHSH and CDR2 as LQKENI. V gave up 0 bases and J gave up 0 bases, with 14 bases separating them. The CDR3: CASSPPGGAEANYGYTF. DNA of the CDR3: TGTGCCAGCTCACCACCTGGGGGGGCAGAAGCTAACTATGGCTACACCTTC.

The rearrangement links TRBV2 to TRBJ1-3, with D possibly TRBD1 on 5 matching bases. The CDR3 is made up of 19 amino acids. The germline gives CDR1 SNHLY, CDR2 FYNNEI. Trimming shortened V by 5 bases and J by 0 bases, and 23 bases separated the two germline ends. The CDR3 nucleotides are TGTGCCAGCAGTTCCCCCCCAGGGTCTCTTCGGAGCTCTGGAAACACCATATATTTT. Translating gives CASSSPPGSLRSSGNTIYF.

This clone was observed once. This rearrangement joins TRBV7-9 to TRBJ2-5; TRBD1 aligns across 9 bases. The V and J ends lost 2 bases and 3 bases, in that order; junction bases with no gene match: 4. The CDR3 loop spans 15 amino acids. Looked up from germline, CDR1 is SEHNR and CDR2 is FQNEAQ (reference sequence). The chain's CDR3 is CASSLRGQGKETQYF. The CDR3 DNA reads as TGTGCCAGCAGCTTAAGGGGACAGGGAAAAGAGACCCAGTACTTC. Supplemented by reference TRBV7-9 and TRBJ2-5, the full variable domain reads DTGVSQNPRHKITKRGQNVTFRCDPISEHNRLYWYRQTLGQGPEFLTYFQNEAQLEKSRLLSDRFSAERPKGSFSTLEIQRTEQGDSAMYLCASSLRGQGKETQYFGPGTRLLVL.

Only a few counts were recorded for this clone. The CDR3 DNA is TGCAGCGTTGTTGCAGCCAGAGGTGGCTACACCTTC. Translating it yields CSVVAARGGYTF. This chain joins TRBV29-1 and TRBJ1-2; D is uncertain. V was pared by 4 bases and J by 7 bases, with 13 bases between. From germline, CDR1 is SQVTM and CDR2 ANQGSEA. The CDR3 sequence is 12 residues long.

The rearrangement links TRBV7-8 to TRBJ1-6; D is unresolved. CDR1 is SGHVS and CDR2 is FQNEAQ in the germline V gene. The V end was cut by 7 bases, the J end by 1 base, with 11 bases between. The CDR3 loop spans 15 amino acids. The DNA of the CDR3 is TGTGCCAGCACGCTAGTTGGGTCCTATAATTCACCCCTCCACTTT. Its translation is CASTLVGSYNSPLHF.

V and J are TRBV12-3 or TRBV12-4 and TRBJ2-6; D uncertain. CDR3 length equals 12 residues. Trimming cost V 6 bases and J 4 bases, with 4 bases left between them. CDR3 DNA: TGTGCCAGCAGCGTGGGGGCCAACGTCCTGACTTTC. Its protein is CASSVGANVLTF.

The table lists this clone with a count of one. V is TRBV29-1 and J is TRBJ1-2; D is perhaps TRBD1 (5 bases). The V and J ends lost 3 bases and 6 bases respectively, with 14 bases between them. The germline V gene has CDR1 SQVTM and CDR2 ANQGSEA. The CDR3 covers 13 residues. The DNA for the CDR3 is TGCAGCGTTGATGGGGGACTTGGCCATGGCTACACCTTC. Translation: CSVDGGLGHGYTF.

V and J are TRBV6-5 and TRBJ2-3; TRBD1 agrees at 8 bases. CDR3 length: 16 residues. The germline CDR1 and CDR2 sequences are MNHEY and SVGAGI. J lost 6 bases, V lost 2 bases, and 10 bases had no gene match. In DNA form, the CDR3 reads TGTGCCAGCAGTTACCTTCAGGGGGCGAAGCGGGATACGCAGTATTTT. Translated: CASSYLQGAKRDTQYF.

The gene calls are TRBV7-9 and TRBJ2-5; 12 bases line up with TRBD2. This CDR3 is built from 13 residues. Losses at the gene ends were 10 bases for V and 5 bases for J; bases not matched to a gene: 5. Germline V gene sequence: CDR1 SEHNR, CDR2 FQNEAQ (reference sequence). CDR3 nucleotides: TGTGCCATCGCTAGCGGGAGGGGTGAGACCCAGTACTTC. This codes for CAIASGRGETQYF.

V is TRBV28 and J is TRBJ2-7; D unclear. Trimming left V 4 bases short and J 6 bases short, with 19 bases between. Germline values: CDR1 MDHEN, CDR2 SYDVKM. The CDR3 spans 15 residues. CDR3 protein: CASSSTFPYLSEQYF. For the CDR3, the DNA is TGTGCCAGCAGTTCCACGTTTCCCTACCTATCCGAGCAGTACTTC.